These 21 T cell receptor beta chains were sequenced from one sample in a study of blood T cell repertoires in COVID-19. Profiling relied on immunoSEQ multiplex PCR, and the TCRdb table lists in-frame clones only, not all of them. The table records about 200,000 clones, approximately 88% of them present only once. The specimen sequenced was peripheral blood. The source of these receptors is a man aged 40-50 years with acute or convalescent COVID-19.

V and J are TRBV9 and TRBJ1-3; D may be TRBD1 (6 bases). Germline V gene sequence: CDR1 SGDLS, CDR2 YYNGEE. CDR3 length: 14 residues. V was cut by 0 bases and J by 4 bases, with 8 bases left in between. CDR3 in amino acids: CASSVGTVGNTIYF. The CDR3 region has the DNA TGTGCCAGCAGCGTAGGGACAGTAGGAAACACCATATATTTT.

The gene calls are TRBV5-1 and TRBJ2-5, with D possibly matching TRBD2 (5 bases). Trimming removed 4 bases at V and 5 bases at J, with 15 bases between. Germline assignment: CDR1 SGHRS and CDR2 YFSETQ. The CDR3 runs to 14 residues. The CDR3 coding sequence is TGCGCCAGCAGCCAACCCCAAACGGGGGAGACCCAGTACTTC. This codes for CASSQPQTGETQYF.

The chain carries TRBV15 and TRBJ2-1; D gene unclear. The CDR3 is 13 residues long. V dropped 1 base and J dropped 8 bases, with 9 bases sitting between them. CDR1 is LNHNV, CDR2 YYDKDF, per germline (reference sequence). This CDR3 reads CATSRVPNDEQFF. DNA of the CDR3: TGTGCCACCAGCAGAGTACCTAACGATGAGCAGTTCTTC.

This clone occurred a few times. J is TRBJ1-5 and V is TRBV5-1; tentative D call: TRBD1 (5 bases). The germline gives CDR1 SGHRS, CDR2 YFSETQ. Trimming shortened V by 2 bases and J by 3 bases, and 9 bases separated the two germline ends. The CDR3 length is 14 residues. DNA of the CDR3: TGCGCCAGCAGCTTTGACAGCCTCAATCAGCCCCAGCATTTT. Protein sequence: CASSFDSLNQPQHF.

The chain links TRBV27 to TRBJ1-2; 8 bases align to TRBD1. The CDR3 extends over 15 amino acids. Germline V gives CDR1 MNHEY, CDR2 SMNVEV (reference sequence). The V gene end was trimmed by 8 bases and the J gene end by 4 bases; junction bases not matched to a gene: 12. The CDR3 DNA follows: TGTGCCAGCGGTTCCGGGACAGGAGGACGCTATGGCTACACCTTC. As protein: CASGSGTGGRYGYTF.

J is TRBJ1-1 and V is TRBV3-1 (or the pseudogene TRBV3-2); D remains ambiguous. This CDR3 is built from 14 residues. Looked up from germline, CDR1 is LGHDT and CDR2 is YNNKEL (reference sequence). V dropped 5 bases and J dropped 1 base, with 11 bases sitting between them. As DNA, the CDR3 is TGTGCCAGCAGCGACCGGGCGGGGAACACTGAAGCTTTCTTT. Its protein is CASSDRAGNTEAFF.

The chain carries TRBV7-8 and TRBJ2-1, with D uncertain. The CDR3 has 13 residues. V was clipped by 3 bases and J by 10 bases, with 13 bases between them. CDR1 SGHVS and CDR2 FQNEAQ come from the germline V gene. In DNA form, the CDR3 reads TGTGCCAGCAGCTTTCTCACAGAAGACGAGCAGTTCTTC. Translated: CASSFLTEDEQFF. Filled out from reference TRBV7-8 and TRBJ2-1, the complete variable domain reads GAGVSQSPRYKVAKRGQDVALRCDPISGHVSLFWYQQALGQGPEFLTYFQNEAQLDKSGLPSDRFFAERPEGSVSTLKIQRTQQEDSAVYLCASSFLTEDEQFFGPGTRLTVL.

The rearrangement joins TRBV19 to TRBJ2-7; 9 bases are a match to TRBD2. The CDR3 runs 16 residues. V trimming: 5 bases; J trimming: 0 bases; junction bases outside the gene matches: 8. Germline V CDR1 and CDR2: LNHDA, SQIVND (reference sequence). This CDR3 reads CASSRKRGETSYEQYF. In DNA, the CDR3 is TGTGCCAGTAGTCGAAAGCGGGGGGAGACCTCCTACGAGCAGTACTTC.

The V and J genes are TRBV19 and TRBJ1-4; no reliable D call. Germline V CDR1 and CDR2: LNHDA, SQIVND (reference sequence). Trimming pared 3 bases from V and 7 bases from J, leaving 9 bases between. This CDR3 has 13 residues. Here the CDR3 DNA reads TGTGCCAGTAGTATCCAATTGCGTGAAAAACTGTTTTTT. It encodes CASSIQLREKLFF.

With respect to this clone: This sample also contains other DNA sequences that code for the same CDR3. The V gene is TRBV5-1, the J gene TRBJ2-7; 7 nucleotides align to TRBD1. CDR3 length equals 14 residues. V dropped 0 bases and J dropped 2; count of bases not matched to a gene: 2. Germline CDR1 SGHRS, CDR2 YFSETQ. CDR3 DNA sequence: TGCGCCAGCAGCTTGGGGGACAGAGCCTACGAGCAGTACTTC. It encodes CASSLGDRAYEQYF.

CDR3 bases: TGTGCCAGCAGCACTCCCCGTGGTGGAGCGAACAATGAGCAGTTCTTC. Its translation: CASSTPRGGANNEQFF. The rearrangement joins TRBV5-5 to TRBJ2-1; D remains ambiguous. Germline CDR1 reads SGHKS; CDR2 reads YYEKEE (reference sequence). The CDR3 has 16 amino acids. The V and J ends lost 4 bases and 5 bases respectively, with 19 bases between them. The entire variable domain, with the rest obtained from reference TRBV5-5 and TRBJ2-1, is as follows: DAGVTQSPTHLIKTRGQQVTLRCSPISGHKSVSWYQQVLGQGPQFIFQYYEKEERGRGNFPDRFSARQFPNYSSELNVNALLLGDSALYLCASSTPRGGANNEQFFGPGTRLTVL.

This clone was counted between two and nine times. V usage is TRBV6-6 and J usage is TRBJ1-2, with 7 bases aligning to TRBD1. Per the germline V gene, CDR1 is MNHNY and CDR2 is SVGAGI (reference sequence). This CDR3 region has 12 residues. After removal of 8 bases from V and 3 bases from J, the junction contained 3 bases not matched to a gene. DNA for the CDR3: TGTGCCAGCGAGGGGACAGACTATGGCTACACCTTC. Translated: CASEGTDYGYTF.

This clone has just a few counts. The genes are TRBV27 and TRBJ2-7, with D possibly matching TRBD1 (6 bases). The CDR3 loop spans 15 amino acids. V was shortened by 4 bases and J by 7 bases, with 20 bases between the two germline ends. CDR1 and CDR2 from the germline V gene are MNHEY and SMNVEV (reference sequence). The CDR3 DNA reads TGTGCCAGCAGTTCGACAGGCCTGGGGCCTTGGGAGCAGTACTTC. This translates into CASSSTGLGPWEQYF.

This chain joins TRBV11-2 and TRBJ1-2, with 7 bases identical to TRBD1. CDR1 and CDR2 from the germline V gene are SGHAT and FQNNGV. The V gene end was trimmed by 5 bases and the J gene end by 1 base; junction bases not matched to a gene: 7. CDR3 length equals 15 residues. The CDR3 reads CASSPGQEYNYGYTF. The CDR3 coding sequence is TGTGCCAGCAGCCCCGGACAGGAGTATAACTATGGCTACACCTTC.

The chain combines TRBV11-2 with TRBJ2-7, with 9 bases lining up with TRBD2. Germline loops: CDR1 SGHAT, CDR2 FQNNGV. The CDR3 totals 15 residues. V was pared by 4 bases and J by 6 bases, with 10 bases of the junction left unmatched. In DNA form, the CDR3 reads TGTGCCAGCAGCTACCCCGCTAGCGGGACTCTCGAGCAGTACTTC. Protein: CASSYPASGTLEQYF.

V gene TRBV6-1 combines with J gene TRBJ1-4; D may be TRBD1 (5 bases). The CDR3 spans 15 residues. Trimming left V 0 bases short and J 3 bases short, with 8 bases between. The V gene's germline CDR1 is MNHNS and CDR2 SASEGT. The CDR3: CASSEAGLANEKLFF. The DNA of the CDR3 is TGTGCCAGCAGTGAAGCGGGACTGGCTAATGAAAAACTGTTTTTT.

The rearrangement uses TRBV4-3 and TRBJ2-1; weak D call: TRBD2 (6 bases). V dropped 0 bases and J dropped 10 bases, with 10 bases sitting between them. In germline, CDR1 is LGHNA, CDR2 YSLEER. The CDR3 consists of 13 residues. DNA of the CDR3: TGCGCCAGCAGCCAAGAGAAACGGGAGGAGCAGTTCTTC. It is translated as CASSQEKREEQFF.

This chain joins TRBV27 and TRBJ1-4; D might be TRBD1 (5 bases). Trimming shortened V by 5 bases and J by 10 bases, and 14 bases separated the two germline ends. The CDR3 is 13 amino acids. Germline V lookup: CDR1 MNHEY, CDR2 SMNVEV (reference sequence). The CDR3 sequence: CASSPHLRGKLFF. The CDR3 coding sequence is TGTGCCAGCAGTCCCCACCTAAGGGGAAAACTGTTTTTT. Variable domain in full (rest from reference TRBV27 and TRBJ1-4): EAQVTQNPRYLITVTGKKLTVTCSQNMNHEYMSWYRQDPGLGLRQIYYSMNVEVTDKGDVPEGYKVSRKEKRNFPLILESPSPNQTSLYFCASSPHLRGKLFFGSGTQLSVL.

V and J are TRBV19 and TRBJ2-1; D is possibly TRBD1 (5 bases). The germline CDR1 and CDR2 sequences are LNHDA and SQIVND (reference sequence). V lost 4 bases and J lost 10, with 17 bases in between. There are 14 residues in the CDR3. The CDR3 protein is CASSRSLDKTEQFF. CDR3 nucleotide sequence: TGTGCCAGTAGTAGGTCTTTGGACAAAACCGAGCAGTTCTTC.

In this sample, this clone turned up once. The CDR3 spells CASSQAQGYGYTF. CDR3 nucleotide sequence: TGTGCCAGCAGCCAAGCTCAGGGCTATGGCTACACCTTC. This chain links TRBV3-1 (or the pseudogene TRBV3-2) with TRBJ1-2; D possibly corresponds to TRBD1 (5 bases). In germline, CDR1 is LGHDT, CDR2 YNNKEL (reference sequence). The CDR3 length is 13 residues. The ends were cut back, 1 base at V and 4 bases at J, with 7 bases in the middle.

The gene calls are TRBV5-1 and TRBJ2-3; 10 bases are shared with TRBD2. Per germline, CDR1 SGHRS and CDR2 YFSETQ. The CDR3 consists of 14 residues. The V segment lost 5 bases and the J segment 5 bases; nucleotides outside the gene matches: 5. In DNA form, the CDR3 reads TGCGCCAGCAGTCCGGGACTAGCGATAGATACGCAGTATTTT. Its translation is CASSPGLAIDTQYF.